Sequencing of this T cell receptor beta chain was carried out in a study of cytomegalovirus exposure and HLA in healthy donors. As for the study in general: Findings of an earlier analysis included 110 million or so unique TCR beta sequences from 200 million or so T cells. HLA-typed donors were the source of about 85 million unique TCRs held in an early data release. Of the donors genotyped, some 400 in all, about 82% fell in the Caucasian-associated ancestry cluster.

Regarding the study as a whole: A missense variant in DCLRE1C was later tied to TCR beta V- and J-gene trimming.

Concerning this clone itself: Its antigen is as yet unknown.

PCR was performed using 60 Vbeta and 13 Jbeta primers. Libraries were prepared by immunoSEQ multiplex PCR; TCRdb keeps only in-frame clonotypes and omits some of them. The sample comprises about 190,000 clones, more than 65% of which are singletons, and 2.5% to 3.5% rests with the top ten. This clonotype was sampled from a woman in her 30s in good health and CMV-seropositive. Sequenced: PBMCs.

CDR3 bases: TGTGCCAGCAGCACGACAGGGTACGATGGCTACACCTTC. This gives the protein CASSTTGYDGYTF. The genes are TRBV13 and TRBJ1-2; 7 nucleotides line up with TRBD1. The ends lost 5 bases at V and 6 bases at J; junction bases unmatched: 6. The CDR3 loop spans 13 amino acids. Germline lookup yields CDR1 PRHDT and CDR2 FYEKMQ (reference sequence).